This TCR beta chain was captured in a study of beta chain features in type 1 diabetes. This clone was counted many times. Its target is not known. Whole-study results and caveats: Shorter TCRB CDR3s, moderately but significantly so, were found in Type 1 diabetes patients in all four CD4+ subsets.

Expressed TCRB transcripts were sequenced because the entire RNA isolate underwent reverse transcription. TCRdb's table, derived via immunoSEQ multiplex PCR, lists solely in-frame clones and lacks some. The profile shows some 120,000 clones, around 15% of them singletons. Trimming took 8 bases from V and 7 from J, leaving 15 bases between them. The CDR3 is 13 residues long. Germline V CDR1 and CDR2: LNHDA, SQIVND (reference sequence). Sequencing used central memory CD4+ T cells from blood. The sequence came from a man between 18 and 35 years old with type 1 diabetes. This chain links TRBV19 with TRBJ1-5; a weak D match, TRBD1 (6 bases). This CDR3 reads CASRQVEGQPQHF. The CDR3 DNA sequence: TGTGCCAGTCGACAGGTAGAAGGACAGCCCCAGCATTTT.